The 14 T cell receptor beta chains in this list originate from one sample, sequenced in a study of CD8 T cells in Susac syndrome. Roughly 0.45 to 1 ug RNA was reverse transcribed with random hexamers. From the immunoSEQ multiplex PCR reads, TCRdb called clonotypes with MiXCR, one entry per CDR3 protein. The table includes hundreds of thousands of distinct CDR3 sequences, over 90% detected once. The sequenced material came from CD4+ T cells from PBMCs. The receptors were sampled from a human donor with Susac syndrome.

The V and J genes are TRBV30 and TRBJ1-5, with D possibly TRBD1 on 6 matching bases. Looked up from germline, CDR1 is GTSNPN and CDR2 is SVGIG (reference sequence). Trimming shortened V by 0 bases and J by 6 bases, and 9 bases separated the two germline ends. The CDR3 length is 13 residues. The chain's CDR3 is CAWSVTGFQPQHF. The CDR3 DNA reads as TGTGCCTGGAGTGTGACAGGTTTTCAGCCCCAGCATTTT. Supplemented by reference TRBV30 and TRBJ1-5, the full variable domain reads SQTIHQWPATLVQPVGSPLSLECTVEGTSNPNLYWYRQAAGRGLQLLFYSVGIGQISSEVPQNLSASRPQDRQFILSSKKLLLSDSGFYLCAWSVTGFQPQHFGDGTRLSIL.

The chain combines TRBV27 with TRBJ2-7; 9 bases fit TRBD1. Germline CDR1 and CDR2: MNHEY and SMNVEV (reference sequence). CDR3 length: 14 amino acids. Trimming took 0 bases from V and 3 from J; bases not matched to a gene: 0. The CDR3 spells CASSLSTGGYEQYF. In DNA form, the CDR3 reads TGTGCCAGCAGTTTATCGACAGGGGGCTACGAGCAGTACTTC.

The chain recombines TRBV27 with TRBJ2-2, with D maybe TRBD1 (5 bases). Trimming stripped 2 bases from V and 1 base from J, with 14 bases between. Germline assignment: CDR1 MNHEY and CDR2 SMNVEV (reference sequence). The CDR3 spans 17 residues. CDR3 loop: CASSLRARTGNTGELFF. CDR3 coding DNA: TGTGCCAGCAGTTTAAGGGCTAGAACAGGGAACACCGGGGAGCTGTTTTTT.

The chain has TRBV2 and TRBJ1-4; a possible D gene is TRBD1 (5 bases). V lost 8 bases and J lost 2, with 9 bases in between. CDR3 length: 13 residues. Germline V CDR1 and CDR2: SNHLY, FYNNEI. CDR3 amino acids: CASAGDTNEKLFF. The CDR3 bases are TGTGCCAGCGCGGGGGATACTAATGAAAAACTGTTTTTT.

The chain employs TRBV5-4 and TRBJ1-1, with D possibly being TRBD1 (6 bases). This CDR3 contains 14 residues. Germline assignment: CDR1 SGHNT and CDR2 YYREEE (reference sequence). Deletions cut 4 bases from V and 6 bases from J, with 16 bases between. CDR3 loop: CASSPSAGAPEAFF. DNA of the CDR3: TGTGCCAGCAGCCCGTCTGCAGGGGCCCCTGAAGCTTTCTTT.

The rearrangement uses TRBV5-1 and TRBJ2-2, with D unclear. This CDR3 is built from 16 residues. The germline gives CDR1 SGHRS, CDR2 YFSETQ. With 1 base removed from V and 0 bases from J, the gap between germline ends came to 10 bases. Here the CDR3 DNA reads TGCGCCAGCAGCTTGAGGGCGGACCCGAACACCGGGGAGCTGTTTTTT. Translating gives CASSLRADPNTGELFF.

This chain joins TRBV3-1 and TRBJ2-2; D is undetermined. Germline CDR1 reads LGHDT; CDR2 reads YNNKEL (reference sequence). Trimming cost V 1 base and J 4 bases, with 7 bases left between them. The CDR3 extends over 14 amino acids. The CDR3 bases are TGTGCCAGCAGCCAAGCTGCTGGCACCGGGGAGCTGTTTTTT. This encodes CASSQAAGTGELFF.

In this sample, this clonotype turned up once. V is TRBV7-9 and J is TRBJ2-1, with TRBD2 matching over 12 bases. J gave up 4 bases and V 4 bases, and 5 bases lay outside the gene matches. The CDR3 covers 16 residues. Germline lookup yields CDR1 SEHNR and CDR2 FQNEAQ (reference sequence). DNA for the CDR3: TGTGCCAGCAGCTCGAGACTAGCGGGGGAGTACAATGAGCAGTTCTTC. Protein sequence: CASSSRLAGEYNEQFF.

This clonotype was counted between two and nine times. The gene calls are TRBV20-1 and TRBJ2-3; D uncertain. V was pared by 7 bases and J by 4 bases, with 9 bases between. This CDR3 region has 11 residues. Per the germline V gene, CDR1 is DFQATT and CDR2 is SNEGSKA (reference sequence). The CDR3 loop reads CSVKRADTQYF. CDR3 nucleotides: TGCAGTGTTAAACGCGCAGATACGCAGTATTTT.

The rearrangement joins TRBV7-2 to TRBJ2-7; maybe TRBD2 (6 bases). V was trimmed by 4 bases and J by 4 bases, leaving 11 bases between them. This CDR3 contains 13 residues. Germline V gene sequence: CDR1 SGHTA, CDR2 FQGNSA. The chain's CDR3 is CASSSPGLYEQYF. The CDR3 DNA reads as TGTGCCAGCAGCTCCCCGGGACTTTACGAGCAGTACTTC. The full variable domain, its missing parts supplied by reference TRBV7-2 and TRBJ2-7, is GAGVSQSPSNKVTEKGKDVELRCDPISGHTALYWYRQSLGQGLEFLIYFQGNSAPDKSGLPSDRFSAERTGGSVSTLTIQRTQQEDSAVYLCASSSPGLYEQYFGPGTRLTVT.

V usage is TRBV4-3 and J usage is TRBJ1-3; maybe TRBD1 (6 bases). The V and J ends lost 4 bases and 4 bases respectively, with 20 bases between them. Germline V gene lookup returns CDR1 LGHNA and CDR2 YSLEER. This CDR3 contains 17 residues. The chain's CDR3 is CASSPDRGMGGGNTIYF. The CDR3 bases are TGCGCCAGCAGCCCCGATCGGGGGATGGGGGGCGGAAACACCATATATTTT.

This chain connects TRBV7-3 to TRBJ2-3; D is unresolved. The CDR3 spans 14 residues. V lost 5 bases, J lost 2 bases, and 11 bases lay in between. The V gene's germline CDR1 is SGHTA and CDR2 FQGTGA. The CDR3 DNA follows: TGTGCCAGCAGCCCCCTCGTGAACACAGATACGCAGTATTTT. Translated, it gives CASSPLVNTDTQYF.

The chain recombines TRBV9 with TRBJ1-2; a weak D match, TRBD1 (6 bases). V was clipped by 5 bases and J by 4 bases, with 21 bases between them. Germline values: CDR1 SGDLS, CDR2 YYNGEE. The length of the CDR3 is 16 residues. The CDR3 nucleotides read TGTGCCAGCAGTCTCTTCGACAGGCCACTTATCTATGGCTACACCTTC. Amino acid sequence: CASSLFDRPLIYGYTF.

The chain is built from TRBV15 and TRBJ1-1; 7 nucleotides match TRBD1. The CDR3 runs to 17 residues. The ends lost 0 bases at V and 1 base at J; junction bases unmatched: 8. From germline, CDR1 is LNHNV and CDR2 YYDKDF (reference sequence). Here the CDR3 reads CATSRDRQGNPNTEAFF. The CDR3 bases are TGTGCCACCAGCAGAGACCGACAGGGTAATCCGAACACTGAAGCTTTCTTT.